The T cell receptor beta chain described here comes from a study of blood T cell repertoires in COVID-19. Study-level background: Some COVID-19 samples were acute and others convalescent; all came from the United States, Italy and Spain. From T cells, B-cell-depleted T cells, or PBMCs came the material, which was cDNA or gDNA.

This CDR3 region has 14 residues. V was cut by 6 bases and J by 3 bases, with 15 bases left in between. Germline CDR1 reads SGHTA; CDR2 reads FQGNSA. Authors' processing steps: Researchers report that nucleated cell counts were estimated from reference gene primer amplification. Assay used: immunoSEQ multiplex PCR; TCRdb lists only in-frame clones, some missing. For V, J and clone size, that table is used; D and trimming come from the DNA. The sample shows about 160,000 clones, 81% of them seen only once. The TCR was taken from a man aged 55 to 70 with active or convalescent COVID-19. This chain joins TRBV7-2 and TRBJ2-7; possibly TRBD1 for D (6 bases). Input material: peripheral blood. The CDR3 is CASSPETGYYEQYF. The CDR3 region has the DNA TGTGCCAGCAGTCCCGAAACAGGGTACTACGAGCAGTACTTC.